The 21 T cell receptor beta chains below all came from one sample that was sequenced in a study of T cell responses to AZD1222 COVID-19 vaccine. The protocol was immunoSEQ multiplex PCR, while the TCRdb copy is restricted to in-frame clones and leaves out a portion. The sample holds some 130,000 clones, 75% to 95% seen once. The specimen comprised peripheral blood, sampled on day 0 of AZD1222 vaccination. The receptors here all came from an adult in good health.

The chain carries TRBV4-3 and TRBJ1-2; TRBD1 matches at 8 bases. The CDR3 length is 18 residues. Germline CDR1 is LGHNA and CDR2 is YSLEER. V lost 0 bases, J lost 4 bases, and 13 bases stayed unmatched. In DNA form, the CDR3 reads TGCGCCAGCAGCCAAGAGTTTGAATTTGCAGACAGGGGCTATGGCTACACCTTC. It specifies CASSQEFEFADRGYGYTF.

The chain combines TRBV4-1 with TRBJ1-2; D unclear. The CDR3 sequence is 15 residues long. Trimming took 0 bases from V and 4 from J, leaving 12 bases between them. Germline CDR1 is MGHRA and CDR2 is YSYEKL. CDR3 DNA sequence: TGCGCCAGCAGCCAAGAAAGCGGGGTTACCTATGGCTACACCTTC. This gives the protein CASSQESGVTYGYTF.

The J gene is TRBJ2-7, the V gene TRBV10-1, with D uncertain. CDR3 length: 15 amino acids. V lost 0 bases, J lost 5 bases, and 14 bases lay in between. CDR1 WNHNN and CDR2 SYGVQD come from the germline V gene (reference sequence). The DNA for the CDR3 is TGCGCCAGCAGTGAGTCTGACTGGGAATGGCACGAGCAGTACTTC. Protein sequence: CASSESDWEWHEQYF.

In nucleotides, the CDR3 is TGTGCCAGCAGACAAAACAGGGGGCCGAACGGCTACACCTTC. This codes for CASRQNRGPNGYTF. The rearrangement joins TRBV7-2 to TRBJ1-2; TRBD1 agrees at 9 bases. Germline V lookup: CDR1 SGHTA, CDR2 FQGNSA. CDR3 length equals 14 residues. The junction had 10 bases not matched to a gene; V was cut back by 6 bases and J by 8 bases.

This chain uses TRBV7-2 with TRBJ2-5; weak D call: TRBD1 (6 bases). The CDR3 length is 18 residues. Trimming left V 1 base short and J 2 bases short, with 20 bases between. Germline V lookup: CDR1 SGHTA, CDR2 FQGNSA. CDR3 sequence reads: CASSLEAGARYLQETQYF. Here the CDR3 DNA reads TGTGCCAGCAGCTTAGAGGCAGGGGCTCGGTACTTACAAGAGACCCAGTACTTC.

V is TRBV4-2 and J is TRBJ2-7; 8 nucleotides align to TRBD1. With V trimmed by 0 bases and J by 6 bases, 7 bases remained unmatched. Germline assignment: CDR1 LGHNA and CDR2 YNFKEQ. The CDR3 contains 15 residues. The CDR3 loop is CASSQDGDRLGEQYF. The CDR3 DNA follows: TGTGCCAGCAGCCAAGACGGGGACAGGTTAGGCGAGCAGTACTTC.

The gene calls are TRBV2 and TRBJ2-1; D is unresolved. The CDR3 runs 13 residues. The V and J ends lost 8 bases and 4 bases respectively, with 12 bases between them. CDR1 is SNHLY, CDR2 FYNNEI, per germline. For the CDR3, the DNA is TGTGCCAGCGCCAAGACCCAGTACAATGAGCAGTTCTTC. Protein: CASAKTQYNEQFF.

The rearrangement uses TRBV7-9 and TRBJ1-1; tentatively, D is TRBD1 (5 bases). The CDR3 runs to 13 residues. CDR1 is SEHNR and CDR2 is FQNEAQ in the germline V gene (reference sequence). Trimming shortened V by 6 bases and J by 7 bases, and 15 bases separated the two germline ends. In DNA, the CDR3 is TGTGCCAGCAGTATATCAGGGTCGGTTGAAGCTTTCTTT. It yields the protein CASSISGSVEAFF.

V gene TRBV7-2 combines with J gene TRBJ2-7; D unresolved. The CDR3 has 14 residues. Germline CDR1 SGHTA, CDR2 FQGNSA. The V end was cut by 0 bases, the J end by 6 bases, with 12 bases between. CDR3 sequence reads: CASSLAGIVSEQYF. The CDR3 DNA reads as TGTGCCAGCAGCTTAGCGGGTATTGTGTCCGAGCAGTACTTC.

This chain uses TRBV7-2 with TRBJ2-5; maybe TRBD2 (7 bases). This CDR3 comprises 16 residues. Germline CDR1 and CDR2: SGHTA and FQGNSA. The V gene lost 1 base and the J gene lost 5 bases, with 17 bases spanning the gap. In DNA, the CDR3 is TGTGCCAGCAGCTTAGTGGGGGGGGCTTATGCGGAGACCCAGTACTTC. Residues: CASSLVGGAYAETQYF.

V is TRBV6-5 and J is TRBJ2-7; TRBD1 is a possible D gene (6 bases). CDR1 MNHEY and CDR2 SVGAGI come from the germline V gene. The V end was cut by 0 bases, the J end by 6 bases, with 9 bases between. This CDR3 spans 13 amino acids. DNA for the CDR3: TGTGCCAGCAGTTACTCTCCAGGGGCCGAGCAGTACTTC. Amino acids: CASSYSPGAEQYF.

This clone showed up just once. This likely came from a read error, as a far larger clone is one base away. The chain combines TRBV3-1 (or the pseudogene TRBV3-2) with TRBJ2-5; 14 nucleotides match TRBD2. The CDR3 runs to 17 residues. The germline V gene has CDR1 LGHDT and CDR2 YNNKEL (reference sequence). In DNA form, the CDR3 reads TGTGCCTGCAGCCTGGGACTAGCGGGGGCCCAGGGGGAGACCCAGTACTTC. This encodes CACSLGLAGAQGETQYF.

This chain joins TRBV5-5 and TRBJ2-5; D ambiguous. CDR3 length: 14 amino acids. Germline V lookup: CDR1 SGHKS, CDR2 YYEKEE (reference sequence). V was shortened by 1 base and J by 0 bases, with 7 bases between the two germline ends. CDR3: CASSLIRYQETQYF. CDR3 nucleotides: TGTGCCAGCAGCTTGATAAGATACCAAGAGACCCAGTACTTC.

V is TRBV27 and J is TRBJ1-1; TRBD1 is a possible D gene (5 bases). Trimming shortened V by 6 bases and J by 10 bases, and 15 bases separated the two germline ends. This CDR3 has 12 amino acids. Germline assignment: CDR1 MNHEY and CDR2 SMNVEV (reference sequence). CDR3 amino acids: CASRSTSRGAFF. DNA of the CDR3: TGTGCCAGCAGATCCACATCAAGGGGAGCTTTCTTT.

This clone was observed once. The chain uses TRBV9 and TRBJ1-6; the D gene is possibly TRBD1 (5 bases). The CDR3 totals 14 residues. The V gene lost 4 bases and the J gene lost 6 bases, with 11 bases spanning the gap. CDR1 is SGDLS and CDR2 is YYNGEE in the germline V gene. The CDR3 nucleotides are TGTGCCAGCAGCTACCTCGGGACTAATTCACCCCTCCACTTT. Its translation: CASSYLGTNSPLHF.

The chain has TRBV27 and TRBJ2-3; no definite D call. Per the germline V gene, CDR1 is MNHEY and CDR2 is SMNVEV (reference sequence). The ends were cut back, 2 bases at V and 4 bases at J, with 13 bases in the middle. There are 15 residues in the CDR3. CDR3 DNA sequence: TGTGCCAGCAGTTTAGCTAGTGGTAAGCCAGATACGCAGTATTTT. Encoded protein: CASSLASGKPDTQYF.

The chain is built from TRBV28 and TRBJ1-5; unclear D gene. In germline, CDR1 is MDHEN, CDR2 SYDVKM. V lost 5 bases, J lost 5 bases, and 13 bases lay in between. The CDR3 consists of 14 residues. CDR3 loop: CASSQIIHDQPQHF. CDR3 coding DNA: TGTGCCAGCAGTCAAATAATACACGATCAGCCCCAGCATTTT.

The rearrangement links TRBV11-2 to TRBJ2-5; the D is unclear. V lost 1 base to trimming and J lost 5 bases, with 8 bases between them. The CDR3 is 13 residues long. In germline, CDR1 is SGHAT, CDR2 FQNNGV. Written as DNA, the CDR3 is TGTGCCAGCAGCTTAGTTGTGGGTGAGACCCAGTACTTC. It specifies CASSLVVGETQYF.

DNA of the CDR3: TGTGCCAGCAGTTACGGAGGCCTACCACCAGATACGCAGTATTTT. It codes for CASSYGGLPPDTQYF. The rearrangement links TRBV6-2 or TRBV6-3 to TRBJ2-3, with a weak D call TRBD2 (5 bases). V lost 2 bases and J lost 4, with 13 bases in between. The germline CDR1 and CDR2 sequences are MNHEY and SVGEGT. The CDR3 is made up of 15 amino acids.

The CDR3: CASSYFWGEEQYF. CDR3 sequence (DNA): TGTGCCAGCAGTTACTTTTGGGGGGAGGAGCAGTACTTC. V usage is TRBV6-5 and J usage is TRBJ2-7; possibly TRBD2 for D (6 bases). The CDR3 runs 13 residues. From germline, CDR1 is MNHEY and CDR2 SVGAGI. The ends were cut back, 1 base at V and 7 bases at J, with 11 bases in the middle.

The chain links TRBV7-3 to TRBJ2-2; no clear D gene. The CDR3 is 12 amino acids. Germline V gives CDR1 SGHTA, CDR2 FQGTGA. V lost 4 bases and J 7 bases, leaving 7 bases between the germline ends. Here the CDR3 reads CASSSPGGELFF. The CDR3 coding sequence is TGTGCCAGCAGCTCCCCGGGCGGGGAGCTGTTTTTT.